This is a list of T cell receptor beta chains from one sample in a study of blood T cell repertoires in COVID-19. TCRdb's table, derived via immunoSEQ multiplex PCR, lists solely in-frame clones and lacks some. The data hold under 100,000 clones, with 85% to 90% observed a single time. Sequencing input: peripheral blood. Receptor source: a man in his forties with acute or convalescent COVID-19. Each CDR3 is given with its conserved first and last residue. Fields, in order: D gene, J gene, V gene, clone size, CDR3 protein, CDR3 DNA. The D gene is left open where the match is weak. Rows give clone size only sometimes, using once, few, many, or a class for an expanded clone.

TRBD1 TRBJ1-5 TRBV10-3 NA CAIRDREIEGQPQHF TGTGCCATCAGGGACAGGGAAATCGAAGGACAGCCCCAGCATTTT
NA TRBJ1-1 TRBV5-4 NA CASSWGRGGTEAFF TGTGCCAGCAGCTGGGGGAGAGGGGGCACTGAAGCTTTCTTT
TRBD1 TRBJ1-3 TRBV18 NA CASSPGTAGNTIYF TGTGCCAGCTCACCAGGGACAGCTGGAAACACCATATATTTT
NA TRBJ2-1 TRBV5-1 NA CASSRPGLSSYNEQFF TGCGCCAGCAGCCGACCGGGACTTAGTTCCTACAATGAGCAGTTCTTC
TRBD1 TRBJ1-6 TRBV7-2 NA CASGQGRYSPLHF TGTGCCAGCGGACAGGGTCGGTATTCACCCCTCCACTTT
NA TRBJ2-7 TRBV6-1 NA CASSESLGQGSYEQYF TGTGCCAGCAGTGAATCATTGGGACAAGGCTCCTACGAGCAGTACTTC
NA TRBJ1-3 TRBV30 NA CAWRGSGSGNTIYF TGTGCCTGGAGAGGCAGCGGCTCTGGAAACACCATATATTTT
TRBD2 TRBJ2-7 TRBV10-2 NA CASSGGAGPYEQYF TGCGCCAGCAGTGGAGGAGCGGGACCCTACGAGCAGTACTTC
NA TRBJ1-1 TRBV12-3/TRBV12-4 NA CASTASVRTEAFF TGTGCCAGCACCGCCAGCGTAAGAACTGAAGCTTTCTTT
NA TRBJ2-7 TRBV5-4 NA CASSFQGAPREQYF TGTGCCAGCAGCTTTCAAGGGGCGCCACGGGAGCAGTACTTC
NA TRBJ2-3 TRBV24-1 NA CATSDLRSGSDTQYF TGTGCCACCAGTGATTTGCGGTCAGGGTCGGATACGCAGTATTTT
NA TRBJ1-2 TRBV18 once CASSAGTNYGYTF TGTGCCAGCTCTGCCGGGACAAATTATGGCTACACCTTC
NA TRBJ2-1 TRBV21-1 NA CALIRGGDYNEQFF TGTGCCCTCATTAGGGGCGGGGATTACAATGAGCAGTTCTTC
TRBD1 TRBJ1-1 TRBV18 NA CASSPGQGARNTEAFF TGTGCCAGCTCACCCGGACAGGGGGCTCGGAACACTGAAGCTTTCTTT
NA TRBJ2-7 TRBV18 NA CASSPSSYEQYF TGTGCCAGCTCACCTAGCTCCTACGAGCAGTACTTC
NA TRBJ1-1 TRBV30 few CAWSVLGDEAFF TGTGCCTGGAGTGTACTTGGAGATGAAGCTTTCTTT
NA TRBJ1-1 TRBV6-1 NA CASSSHSLNTEAFF TGTGCCAGCAGTTCCCACAGCCTGAACACTGAAGCTTTCTTT
TRBD1 TRBJ2-2 TRBV7-9 NA CASSRDSANTGELFF TGTGCCAGCAGCCGGGACAGCGCGAACACCGGGGAGCTGTTTTTT
TRBD2 TRBJ2-2 TRBV5-6 NA CASSLSTSGGAFTGELFF TGTGCCAGCAGCTTGTCGACTAGCGGGGGGGCCTTCACCGGGGAGCTGTTTTTT
NA TRBJ2-7 TRBV10-3 NA CAIQASYEQYF TGTGCCATACAGGCTAGTTACGAGCAGTACTTC
TRBD2 TRBJ2-1 TRBV5-5 NA CASSLAGGVNNEQFF TGTGCCAGCAGCCTAGCGGGGGGCGTGAACAATGAGCAGTTCTTC
NA TRBJ2-3 TRBV5-4 NA CASSLGGDLTDTQYF TGTGCCAGCAGCTTGGGCGGGGACCTCACAGATACGCAGTATTTT
NA TRBJ1-1 TRBV5-1 NA CATKPRLQTNTEAFF TGCGCCACCAAACCCCGACTGCAGACGAACACTGAAGCTTTCTTT
NA TRBJ1-4 TRBV15 NA CATSRIVATNEKLFF TGTGCCACCAGCAGGATAGTAGCAACTAATGAAAAACTGTTTTTT
NA TRBJ2-5 TRBV3-1/TRBV3-2 NA CASSPAFGASETQYF TGTGCCAGCAGCCCAGCGTTTGGGGCCAGCGAGACCCAGTACTTC
NA TRBJ1-6 TRBV6-5 NA CASSYRSGNSPLHF TGTGCCAGCAGTTACAGATCGGGGAATTCACCCCTCCACTTT
TRBD2 TRBJ2-7 TRBV25-1 NA CASSEYIGTRPSEQYF TGTGCCAGCAGTGAATACATCGGGACTAGACCAAGCGAGCAGTACTTC
NA TRBJ1-3 TRBV30 NA CAWSAGGGRFGNTIYF TGTGCCTGGAGTGCCGGCGGGGGGCGATTCGGAAACACCATATATTTT
NA TRBJ2-3 TRBV5-6 NA CASSLWVQGTDTQYF TGTGCCAGCAGCTTGTGGGTACAGGGCACAGATACGCAGTATTTT
NA TRBJ2-1 TRBV11-2 NA CASSRPPERNEQFF TGTGCCAGCAGCCGCCCTCCGGAGCGGAATGAGCAGTTCTTC
NA TRBJ1-1 TRBV9 NA CASSVGDTEAFF TGTGCCAGCAGCGTAGGAGACACTGAAGCTTTCTTT
NA TRBJ1-6 TRBV5-6 few CASSLQGQGSSPLHF TGTGCCAGCAGCTTGCAAGGGCAGGGGAGTTCACCCCTCCACTTT
NA TRBJ2-1 TRBV12-2 once CASRPRTSGTWQFF TGTGCAAGTCGCCCTAGGACTAGCGGTACCTGGCAGTTCTTC
NA TRBJ2-1 TRBV27 NA CASRLTTYNEQFF TGTGCCAGCAGACTAACCACCTACAATGAGCAGTTCTTC
NA TRBJ1-1 TRBV19 NA CASSPGVWTEAFF TGTGCCAGTAGTCCAGGGGTCTGGACTGAAGCTTTCTTT
NA TRBJ2-4 TRBV30 NA CAWRLAKNIQYF TGTGCCTGGAGACTAGCCAAAAACATTCAGTACTTC
NA TRBJ2-7 TRBV27 NA CASSLDGYEQYF TGTGCCAGCAGCCTAGACGGGTACGAGCAGTACTTC
NA TRBJ1-5 TRBV12-3/TRBV12-4 NA CASRIGGQPQHF TGTGCCAGCAGGATCGGGGGGCAGCCCCAGCATTTT
NA TRBJ1-5 TRBV19 NA CASSVPLGSMQPQHF TGTGCCAGTAGTGTCCCGCTTGGGAGTATGCAGCCCCAGCATTTT